This T cell receptor (beta chain) appears in the sequencing data of a study of cytomegalovirus exposure and HLA in healthy donors. The PCR employed 60 Vbeta primers together with 13 Jbeta primers. The protocol was immunoSEQ multiplex PCR, while the TCRdb copy is restricted to in-frame clones and leaves out a portion. Of roughly 160,000 clones detected, about 80% appear once; the ten largest clones hold roughly 4.4%. V lost 4 bases to trimming and J lost 3 bases; unmatched junction nucleotides: 4. In germline, CDR1 is MRHNA, CDR2 SNTAGT. There are 15 residues in the CDR3. At collection, donors were nominally healthy, but unrecorded immune exposures were probable.

The source of this sequence is a young man in good health and CMV-seronegative. What was sequenced was PBMCs. V and J are TRBV6-4 and TRBJ2-1; 9 bases are shared with TRBD2. The CDR3 nucleotides are TGTGCCAGCAGTGGGCTAGCGGGACACTACAATGAGCAGTTCTTC. Amino acid sequence: CASSGLAGHYNEQFF.